The clone carrying this TCR beta chain was counted at least ten times. This entry comes from a study of regulatory T cells in long-lasting Graves disease. Per the germline V gene, CDR1 is SQVTM and CDR2 is ANQGSEA. V was shortened by 5 bases and J by 0 bases, with 12 bases between the two germline ends. The CDR3 loop spans 14 amino acids. Documented time point: newly diagnosed GD, antithyroid drugs for less than 3 months. Making the TCR library involved RNA that had been extracted from PBMCs. CDR3 regions were amplified by Arm-PCR using iRepertoire HTBI primers to build TCR beta libraries. TCRdb itself ran the multiplex PCR reads through MiXCR, one entry per CDR3 protein. This sample has under 400,000 distinct CDR3 sequences, with 16% found just once. These records were also assigned to another study, of T cells in Graves' hyperthyroidism and ophthalmopathy. That source reports: Reasons for excluding patients were uncontrolled infection, other autoimmune disease, pregnancy or lactation. The TCR CDR3 was amplified in a first-round RT-PCR using the HTBI primer set. Most expanded thyroid clonotypes above 0.001 recurred in blood.

The origin of this receptor is a man aged 35-49 years with Graves disease. The chain has TRBV29-1 and TRBJ2-3; D not certain. The source was peripheral blood mononuclear cells (PBMCs), collected at new diagnosis, from a patient treated with antithyroid drugs. CDR3 residues: CSVSGSSSTDTQYF. As DNA, the CDR3 is TGCAGCGTTTCAGGTAGTTCTAGCACAGATACGCAGTATTTT.